This record covers a single TCR beta chain. The data originate from a study of blood T cell repertoires in COVID-19. Generated by immunoSEQ multiplex PCR, the TCRdb table keeps only in-frame clones and is missing some. The top ten clones hold less than 2% of a sample with 160,000 or so clones, around 83% of them seen once. This CDR3 is built from 14 residues. Trimming cost V 5 bases and J 4 bases, with 12 bases left between them. Germline-derived CDR1 and CDR2 are SGHVS and FQNEAQ. The TCR sequence derives from a human donor in a cohort sampled during active COVID-19. The genes are TRBV7-8 and TRBJ1-3, with D perhaps TRBD1 (6 bases). The material sequenced was peripheral blood. CDR3 bases: TGTGCCAGCAGCCTCAACGACAGGGGAAACACCATATATTTT. Protein sequence: CASSLNDRGNTIYF.